This TCR beta chain came from a study of T cell repertoires in cytomegalovirus infection. In the study overall: It can be stated that public TCR beta signatures indicated CMV infection as well as a matching HLA type.

This clonotype has just one count. The antigen is unknown. MiXCR was run by TCRdb on the reads, yielding one entry per CDR3 protein. The sample includes hundreds of thousands of distinct CDR3 sequences, about 30% of them seen just once. Trimming cost V 4 bases and J 6 bases, with 25 bases left between them. This CDR3 has 16 residues. The germline V gene encodes CDR1 DFQATT and CDR2 SNEGSKA (reference sequence). This TCR came from a human donor in good health (CMV status not recorded). Some clones in this sample may be carry-over from other donors' samples. The chain combines TRBV20-1 with TRBJ2-7; D might be TRBD1 (7 bases). The material sequenced was cultured PBMCs, taken from culture after CMV antigen stimulation. The CDR3 region is CSAMGGAATQGGEQYF. Here the CDR3 DNA reads TGCAGTGCTATGGGCGGGGCTGCTACCCAGGGGGGCGAGCAGTACTTC.